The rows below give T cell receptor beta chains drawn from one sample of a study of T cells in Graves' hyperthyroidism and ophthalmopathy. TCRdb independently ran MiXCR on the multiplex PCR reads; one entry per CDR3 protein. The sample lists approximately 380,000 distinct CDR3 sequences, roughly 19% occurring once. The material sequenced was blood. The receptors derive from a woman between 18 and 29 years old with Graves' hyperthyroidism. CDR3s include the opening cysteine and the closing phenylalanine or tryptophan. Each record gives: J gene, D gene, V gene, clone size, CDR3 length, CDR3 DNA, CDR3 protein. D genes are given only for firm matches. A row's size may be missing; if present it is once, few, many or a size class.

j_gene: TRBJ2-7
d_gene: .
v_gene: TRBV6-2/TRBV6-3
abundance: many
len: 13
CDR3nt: TGTGCCAGCAGTTACGTCCTGGGCGCCGAGCAGTACTTC
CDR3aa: CASSYVLGAEQYF

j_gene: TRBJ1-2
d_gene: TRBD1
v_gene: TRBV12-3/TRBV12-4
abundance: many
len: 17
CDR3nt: TGTGCCAGCAGTTTAGGCTGGGGACAGGGGCCGTCGCTCGGCTACACCTTC
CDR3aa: CASSLGWGQGPSLGYTF

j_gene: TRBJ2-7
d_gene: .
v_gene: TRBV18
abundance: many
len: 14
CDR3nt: TGTGCCAGCTCACCACGACAGAGCTCCTACGAGCAGTACTTC
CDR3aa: CASSPRQSSYEQYF

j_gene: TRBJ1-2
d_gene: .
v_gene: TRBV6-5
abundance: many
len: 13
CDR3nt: TGTGCCAGCAGTTACGGGGGTCAAAAGCGCTACACCTTC
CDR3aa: CASSYGGQKRYTF

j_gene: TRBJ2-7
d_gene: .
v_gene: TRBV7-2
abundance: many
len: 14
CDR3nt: TGTGCCAGCAGCCTGTACACTAGAGCCTACGAGCAGTACTTC
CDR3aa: CASSLYTRAYEQYF

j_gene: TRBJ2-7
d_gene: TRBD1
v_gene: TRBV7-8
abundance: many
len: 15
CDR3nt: TGTGCCAGCAGCCCAGGGACAGGGGATGTGAACGAGCAGTACTTC
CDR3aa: CASSPGTGDVNEQYF

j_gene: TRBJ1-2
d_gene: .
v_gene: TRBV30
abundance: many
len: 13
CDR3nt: TGTGCCTGGAGGATTCCAGGTTCCAATGGCTACACCTTC
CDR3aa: CAWRIPGSNGYTF

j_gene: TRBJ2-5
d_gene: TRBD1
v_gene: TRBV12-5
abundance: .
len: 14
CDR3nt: TGTGCTAGTGGTTCGTGGGACAGCCGAGAGACCCAGTACTTC
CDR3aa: CASGSWDSRETQYF

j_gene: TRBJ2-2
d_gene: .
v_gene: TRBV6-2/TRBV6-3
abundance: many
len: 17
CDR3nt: TGTGCCAGCAGTTACCGGAAGCCTGTCGCGAACACCGGGGAGCTGTTTTTT
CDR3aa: CASSYRKPVANTGELFF

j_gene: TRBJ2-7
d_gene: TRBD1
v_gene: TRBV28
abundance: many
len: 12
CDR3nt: TGTGCCAGCAGGACAGGGAACTACGAGCAGTACTTC
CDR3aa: CASRTGNYEQYF

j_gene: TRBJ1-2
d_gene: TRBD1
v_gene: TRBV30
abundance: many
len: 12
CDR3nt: TGTGCCGGCGGACAGGGGAGCTATGGCTACACCTTC
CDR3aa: CAGGQGSYGYTF

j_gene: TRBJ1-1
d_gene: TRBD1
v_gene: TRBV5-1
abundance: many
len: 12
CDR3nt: TGCGCCAGCAGTTATGACAGGGTGGGGACTTTCTTT
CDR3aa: CASSYDRVGTFF

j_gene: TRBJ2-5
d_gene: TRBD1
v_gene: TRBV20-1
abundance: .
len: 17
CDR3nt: TGCAGTGCTAGAGAATGGGGCGGGACAGGGGGCCAGGAGACCCAGTACTTC
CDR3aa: CSAREWGGTGGQETQYF

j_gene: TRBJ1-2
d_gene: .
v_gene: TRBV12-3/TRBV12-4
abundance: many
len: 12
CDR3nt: TGTGCCATAGTGGCGGGTGACTATGGCTACACCTTC
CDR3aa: CAIVAGDYGYTF

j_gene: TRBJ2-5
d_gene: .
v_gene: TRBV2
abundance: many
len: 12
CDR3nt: TGTGCCAGCCAGGCTAATGGTGAGACCCAGTACTTC
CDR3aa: CASQANGETQYF

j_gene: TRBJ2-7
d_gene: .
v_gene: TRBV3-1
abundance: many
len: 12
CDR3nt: TGTGCCAGCAGCCAAGATTGGTACGAGCAGTACTTC
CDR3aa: CASSQDWYEQYF

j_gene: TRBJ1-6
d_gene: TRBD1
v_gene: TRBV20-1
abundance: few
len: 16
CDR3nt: TGCAGTGCGCTGCGACAGGGGGTCGCCTATAATTCACCCCTCCACTTT
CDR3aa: CSALRQGVAYNSPLHF

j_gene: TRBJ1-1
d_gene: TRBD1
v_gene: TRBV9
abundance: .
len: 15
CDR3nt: TGTGCCAGCAGCGTAGGCCAGGGGGCTTTGACTGAAGCTTTCTTT
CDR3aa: CASSVGQGALTEAFF

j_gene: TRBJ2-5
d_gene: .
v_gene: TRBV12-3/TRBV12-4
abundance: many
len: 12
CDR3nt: TGTGCCAGCAGCCACTCCAGGGAGACCCAGTACTTC
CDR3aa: CASSHSRETQYF

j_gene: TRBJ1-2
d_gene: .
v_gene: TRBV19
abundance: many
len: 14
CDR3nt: TGTGCCAGTAGTCCCTCGGGCCGTTCACATGGCTACACCTTC
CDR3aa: CASSPSGRSHGYTF

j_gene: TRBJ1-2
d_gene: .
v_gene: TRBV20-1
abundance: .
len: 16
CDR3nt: TGCAGTGCTAGCATACTGGGAAAGAGTTCTAACTATGGCTACACCTTC
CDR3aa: CSASILGKSSNYGYTF

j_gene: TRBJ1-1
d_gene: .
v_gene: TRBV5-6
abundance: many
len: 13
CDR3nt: TGTGCCAGCAGCTTCGGGGGGACCACTGAAGCTTTCTTT
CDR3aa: CASSFGGTTEAFF

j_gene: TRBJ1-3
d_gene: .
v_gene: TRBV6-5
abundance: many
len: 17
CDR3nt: TGTGCCAGCAGTTACTTTCTCGGCGGGGAAGCGGGAAACACCATATATTTT
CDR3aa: CASSYFLGGEAGNTIYF

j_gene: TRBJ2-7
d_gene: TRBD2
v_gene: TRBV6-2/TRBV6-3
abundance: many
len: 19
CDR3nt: TGTGCCAGCTCCCCACCGGGACTAGCGGGGGGGGCGGCGGGTCTCGAGCAGTACTTC
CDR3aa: CASSPPGLAGGAAGLEQYF

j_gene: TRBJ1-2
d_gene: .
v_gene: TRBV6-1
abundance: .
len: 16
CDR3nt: TGTGCCAGCAAAGAAGGACAACGCCCCGTTTTGGATGGCTACACCTTC
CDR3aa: CASKEGQRPVLDGYTF

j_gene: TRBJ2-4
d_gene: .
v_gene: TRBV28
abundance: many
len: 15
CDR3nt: TGTGCCAGCAGCTTCACCGGGAACCTTAAGGACATTCAGTACTTC
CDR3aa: CASSFTGNLKDIQYF

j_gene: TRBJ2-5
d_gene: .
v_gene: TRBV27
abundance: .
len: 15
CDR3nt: TGTGCCAGACCAGCGAAGGGACTTATATTCGAGACCCAGTACTTC
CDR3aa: CARPAKGLIFETQYF

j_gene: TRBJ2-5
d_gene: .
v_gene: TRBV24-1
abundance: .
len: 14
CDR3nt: TGTGCCACCAGTGGGCGGGGGCCCCAAGAGACCCAGTACTTC
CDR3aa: CATSGRGPQETQYF

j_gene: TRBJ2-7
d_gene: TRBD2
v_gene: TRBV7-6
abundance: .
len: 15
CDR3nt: TGTGCCAGCAGCTTAGGGCTAGCGGGCTTCTACGAGCAGTACTTC
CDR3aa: CASSLGLAGFYEQYF

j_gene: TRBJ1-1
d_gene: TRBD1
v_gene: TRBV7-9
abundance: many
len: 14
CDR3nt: TGTGCCAGCAGCAACCGACAGGGCGAGGCTGAAGCTTTCTTT
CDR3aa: CASSNRQGEAEAFF

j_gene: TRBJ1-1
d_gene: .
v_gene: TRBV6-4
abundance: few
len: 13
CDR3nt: TGTGCCAGCACCGAAATAGGTTCTATGGATGCTTTCTTT
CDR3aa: CASTEIGSMDAFF

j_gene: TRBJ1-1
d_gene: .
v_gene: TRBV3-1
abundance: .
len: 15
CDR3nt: TGTGCCAGCAGTCTACACAGCCCCCGGGAGACTGAAGCTTTCTTT
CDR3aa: CASSLHSPRETEAFF

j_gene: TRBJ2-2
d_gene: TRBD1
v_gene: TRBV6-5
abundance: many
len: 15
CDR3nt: TGTGCCAGCAGGGCCCCAGGGGGCGGAGGCGGGGAGCTGTTTTTT
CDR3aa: CASRAPGGGGGELFF

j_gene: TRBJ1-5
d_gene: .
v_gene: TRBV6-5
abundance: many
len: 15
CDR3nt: TGTGCCAGCGGCCGTCCAGCCCCTTCGGCTCAGCCCCAGCATTTT
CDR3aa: CASGRPAPSAQPQHF

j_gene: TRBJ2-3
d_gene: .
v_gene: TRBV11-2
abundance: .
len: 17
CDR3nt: TGTGCCAGCAGCGGCGGCGGGGGCGGCGGTAGCACAGATACGCAGTATTTT
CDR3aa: CASSGGGGGGSTDTQYF

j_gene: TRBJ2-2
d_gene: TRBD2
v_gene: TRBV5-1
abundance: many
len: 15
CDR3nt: TGCGCCAGCAGCGTGGACGGGGGGTACACCGGGGAGCTGTTTTTT
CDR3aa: CASSVDGGYTGELFF

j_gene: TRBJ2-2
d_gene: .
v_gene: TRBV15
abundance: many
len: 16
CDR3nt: TGTGCCACCAGCAGAGGGTCAGTAGCCCGCCTCGGGGAGCTGTTTTTT
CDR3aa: CATSRGSVARLGELFF

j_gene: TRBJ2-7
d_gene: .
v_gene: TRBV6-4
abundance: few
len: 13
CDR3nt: TGTGCCAGCAGTGACCCCAGCTCCTACGAGCAGTACTTC
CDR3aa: CASSDPSSYEQYF

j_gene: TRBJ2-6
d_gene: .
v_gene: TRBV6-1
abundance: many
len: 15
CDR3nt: TGTGCCAGCAGTGAATGGGGCCTTGGGGCCAACGTCCTGACTTTC
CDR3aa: CASSEWGLGANVLTF

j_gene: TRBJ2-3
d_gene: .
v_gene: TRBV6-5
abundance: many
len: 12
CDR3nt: TGTGCCAGCAGTTACGGCACAGATACGCAGTATTTT
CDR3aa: CASSYGTDTQYF

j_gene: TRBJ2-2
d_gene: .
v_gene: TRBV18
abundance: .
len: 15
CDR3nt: TGTGCCAGCTCACCGGACAGCCCGAACACCGGGGAGCTGTTTTTT
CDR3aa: CASSPDSPNTGELFF

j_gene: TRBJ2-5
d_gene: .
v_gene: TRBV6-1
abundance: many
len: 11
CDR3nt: TGTGCCAGCAAAAGGGAGGAGACCCAGTACTTC
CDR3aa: CASKREETQYF